Listed here are 7 T cell receptor beta chains from one sample, sequenced in a study of T cell responses to AZD1222 COVID-19 vaccine. The assay was immunoSEQ multiplex PCR, and TCRdb's table has in-frame clones only and misses some. The table has roughly 100,000 clones, roughly nine tenths seen once; the top ten hold roughly two fifths. The sample consisted of peripheral blood, taken 28 days after the second AZD1222 dose. Receptor source: an adult who received the AZD1222 COVID-19 vaccine.

J is TRBJ1-6 and V is TRBV7-3, with D perhaps TRBD1 (5 bases). Germline V gives CDR1 SGHTA, CDR2 FQGTGA. The CDR3 runs 14 residues. The V end lost 4 bases, the J end lost 9 bases, and 13 bases lay between the germline ends. For the CDR3, the DNA is TGTGCCAGCAGCTCAGAGGGGCTCGGTTCACCCCTCCACTTT. Translated, it gives CASSSEGLGSPLHF.

The chain is built from TRBV28 and TRBJ1-5; D is ambiguous. Germline V gene lookup returns CDR1 MDHEN and CDR2 SYDVKM. Trimming took off 1 base at V and 1 base at J, with 8 bases between the two ends. This CDR3 is 15 amino acids long. DNA for the CDR3: TGTGCCAGCAGTTTATTAGGAAAGAGCAATCAGCCCCAGCATTTT. Protein: CASSLLGKSNQPQHF.

This clone was counted a single time. The chain uses TRBV28 and TRBJ1-5; 8 bases are shared with TRBD1. The ends lost 5 bases at V and 7 bases at J; junction bases unmatched: 13. The CDR3 totals 16 residues. From germline, CDR1 is MDHEN and CDR2 SYDVKM. This chain's CDR3 is CASSPQGGLRIQPQHF. The DNA for the CDR3 is TGTGCCAGCAGTCCACAGGGGGGCCTCAGAATCCAGCCCCAGCATTTT.

The chain couples TRBV6-5 to TRBJ2-7, with D possibly called TRBD1 or TRBD2 (6 bases each). Germline V gene lookup returns CDR1 MNHEY and CDR2 SVGAGI. CDR3 size: 14 residues. V was pared by 7 bases and J by 0 bases, with 13 bases between. For the CDR3, the DNA is TGTGCCAGCACCAAAGGGGGGAGCTCCTACGAGCAGTACTTC. This gives the protein CASTKGGSSYEQYF.

The chain recombines TRBV15 with TRBJ2-5; D gene unclear. Trimming pared 4 bases from V and 4 bases from J, leaving 13 bases between. Germline V gene data show CDR1 as LNHNV and CDR2 as YYDKDF (reference sequence). The CDR3 contains 14 residues. In nucleotides, the CDR3 is TGTGCCACCAGCACGGGCCAACCGGGAGAGACCCAGTACTTC. Translated: CATSTGQPGETQYF.

This chain uses TRBV7-3 with TRBJ2-5, with a weak D call TRBD2 (6 bases). Trimming cost V 3 bases and J 1 base, with 12 bases left between them. CDR3 length: 15 amino acids. Germline V lookup: CDR1 SGHTA, CDR2 FQGTGA. The CDR3 spells CASSFGPSVQETQYF. The CDR3 DNA reads as TGTGCCAGCAGCTTCGGGCCTAGCGTCCAAGAGACCCAGTACTTC. The full variable domain, its missing parts supplied by reference TRBV7-3 and TRBJ2-5, is GAGVSQTPSNKVTEKGKYVELRCDPISGHTALYWYRQSLGQGPEFLIYFQGTGAADDSGLPNDRFFAVRPEGSVSTLKIQRTERGDSAVYLCASSFGPSVQETQYFGPGTRLLVL.

The genes are TRBV28 and TRBJ1-5, with D perhaps TRBD1 (5 bases). The germline V gene encodes CDR1 MDHEN and CDR2 SYDVKM. Between the trimmed V and J ends, which lost 4 bases and 4 bases, there was a span of 11 bases. The CDR3 spans 14 residues. CDR3 DNA: TGTGCCAGCAGTTATGGGGCGGGGAATCAGCCCCAGCATTTT. Protein: CASSYGAGNQPQHF.